The rows below give T cell receptor beta chains drawn from one sample of a study of T cell changes during pregnancy in multiple sclerosis. Assay: immunoSEQ multiplex PCR; the TCRdb copy retains only in-frame clones and omits some. The sample includes under 35,000 clones, 85% to 90% seen only once; the top ten take almost 8%. The sample was CD8+ T cells from peripheral blood mononuclear cells, taken before pregnancy. The receptors originated from a female donor with multiple sclerosis, enrolled in a pregnancy study. CDR3s include the opening cysteine and the closing phenylalanine or tryptophan. D genes are given only for firm matches. Expanded clones are given a class, and other clones once, few, many or no size at all.

TGTGCCAGAAGCCCCCCTCCCGGGACAGGGGCCCAGCCCGGGGAGCTGTTTTTT	CARSPPPGTGAQPGELFF	TRBV5-3	18	NA	TRBD1	TRBJ2-2
TGTGCCAGCAGCCCCTTGGCCAGGGGTGGCGAGCAGTACTTC	CASSPLARGGEQYF	TRBV7-2	14	NA	NA	TRBJ2-7
TGTGCCAGCAGCCAAGATCGGGGGGGCCAAGAGACCCAGTACTTC	CASSQDRGGQETQYF	TRBV4-2	15	NA	TRBD2	TRBJ2-5
TGTGCCAGCAGTCTCACAGGGATATACGAGCAGTACTTC	CASSLTGIYEQYF	TRBV27	13	NA	NA	TRBJ2-7
TGTGCCAGCAGCGCGGGGGGACGAAGGGGGATTGAAAAACTGTTTTTT	CASSAGGRRGIEKLFF	TRBV9	16	NA	NA	TRBJ1-4
TGTGCCAGCAGTCGGGGAGTATGGAACACTGAAGCTTTCTTT	CASSRGVWNTEAFF	TRBV5-8	14	NA	NA	TRBJ1-1
TGCGCCAGCAGCCAAGACGGTCCTGAAGCTTTCTTT	CASSQDGPEAFF	TRBV4-1	12	NA	NA	TRBJ1-1
TGTGCCAGCAGTCGGCCCGGGGGGGCGCAGGACTATGGCTACACCTTC	CASSRPGGAQDYGYTF	TRBV28	16	NA	NA	TRBJ1-2
TGTGCCACCAGCAGAGAGGCCCAGGGTGATTCACCCCTCCACTTT	CATSREAQGDSPLHF	TRBV15	15	NA	NA	TRBJ1-6
TGTGCCAGCAGTTTGTTAACCAGGGGGCATTCTTCACCCCTCCACTTT	CASSLLTRGHSSPLHF	TRBV7-2	16	NA	TRBD1	TRBJ1-6
TGTGCCAGCAAACGGCTAGCGGGGGTCACAGATACGCAGTATTTT	CASKRLAGVTDTQYF	TRBV2	15	NA	TRBD2	TRBJ2-3
TGTGCCAGCAGTTTTGGCGGGGGGAGCACAGATACGCAGTATTTT	CASSFGGGSTDTQYF	TRBV27	15	once	TRBD2	TRBJ2-3
TGCGCCAGCAGCTTGGGACTAGCGGGGAGCTCCTACAATGAGCAGTTCTTC	CASSLGLAGSSYNEQFF	TRBV5-1	17	NA	TRBD2	TRBJ2-1